This TCR beta chain was identified during a study of T cell responses to AZD1222 COVID-19 vaccine. Study findings and constraints: After the peak T cell response, and only then, were repertoires sampled.

On this clone: Its antigen remains unidentified.

V shed 3 bases and J 10 bases; nucleotides not matched to a gene: 9. Per germline, CDR1 SGHNT and CDR2 YYREEE (reference sequence). The CDR3 spans 13 residues. Profiling relied on immunoSEQ multiplex PCR, and the TCRdb table lists in-frame clones only, not all of them. This sample has some 170,000 clones; around 92% occur once, and the top ten carry 4% to 5.5%. The chain employs TRBV5-4 and TRBJ1-2; 7 bases are shared with TRBD1. The sequence was collected from an adult in good health. Sequenced here: peripheral blood, sampled on day 0 of MenACWY control vaccination. This chain's CDR3 is CASSWAGTADYTF. CDR3 sequence (DNA): TGTGCCAGCAGCTGGGCCGGGACAGCCGACTACACCTTC.